The next 3 T cell receptor beta chains were all read from a single sample in a study of blood T cell repertoires in COVID-19. The assay was immunoSEQ multiplex PCR, and TCRdb's table has in-frame clones only and misses some. This sample has fewer than 150,000 clones, with around four fifths found just once. Input material: peripheral blood. The receptors come from a human donor in a cohort sampled during active COVID-19.

This sequence joins TRBV5-6 and TRBJ1-4; 7 bases fit TRBD1. V was clipped by 3 bases and J by 4 bases; unmatched bases: 15. The length of the CDR3 is 18 residues. Germline V lookup: CDR1 SGHDT, CDR2 YYEEEE. Written as DNA, the CDR3 is TGTGCCAGCAGCTCCGCGTACATCGACAGGGCAATTAATGAAAAACTGTTTTTT. Translation: CASSSAYIDRAINEKLFF.

The genes are TRBV5-3 and TRBJ1-2, with 8 bases fitting TRBD1. TRBV5-3 is annotated as an ORF whose role is uncertain. J lost 5 bases, V lost 4 bases, and 16 bases had no gene match. The CDR3 runs to 17 residues. The CDR3 reads CARSHTNWDRLRYGYTF. In DNA, the CDR3 is TGTGCCAGAAGCCACACTAACTGGGACAGGCTGAGATATGGCTACACCTTC.

The chain links TRBV19 to TRBJ1-2; a weak D match, TRBD1 (5 bases). V was trimmed by 5 bases and J by 0 bases, leaving 19 bases between them. Germline V gene sequence: CDR1 LNHDA, CDR2 SQIVND (reference sequence). The CDR3 spans 17 residues. CDR3 amino acids: CASSWPPQEPANYGYTF. CDR3 nucleotide sequence: TGTGCCAGTAGTTGGCCCCCACAGGAGCCCGCTAACTATGGCTACACCTTC.